This entry features one T cell receptor beta chain sequence. Everyone who took part was roughly 18 to 89 years old, and they came from about two dozen US areas. Clinical history reported by participants formed the basis on which cohorts were assigned. TCRdb's copy holds only in-frame clones and misses some; the assay was immunoSEQ multiplex PCR. The sample has a few hundred thousand clones; more than 65% are singletons. This CDR3 has 16 amino acids. V gave up 4 bases and J gave up 6 bases; unmatched junction bases: 12. The V gene's germline CDR1 is SGDLS and CDR2 YYNGEE. This sample was included in a study of blood T cell repertoires in COVID-19. Study information: Samples representing acute and convalescent COVID-19 were sourced from the United States, Italy and Spain.

The J gene is TRBJ1-4, the V gene TRBV9; 7 nucleotides agree with TRBD1. Sequenced: PBMCs or T cells enriched from blood (not recorded which). The clonotype was recovered from a man in his fifties or sixties who had recovered from COVID-19. In nucleotides, the CDR3 is TGTGCCAGCAGCCCAGGGATGAGGGGGCGCGATGAAAAACTGTTTTTT. Its protein is CASSPGMRGRDEKLFF.